Below, 25 T cell receptor beta chains from the same sample are listed, as sequenced in a study of blood T cell repertoires in COVID-19. Assay: immunoSEQ multiplex PCR; the TCRdb copy retains only in-frame clones and omits some. The sample includes around 150,000 clones, 70% to 90% of them seen just once. Sequencing was done on a sample of peripheral blood. All receptors come from a woman aged 55-69 years with COVID-19, enrolled during active disease.

The genes are TRBV11-3 and TRBJ2-1; 9 bases align to TRBD2. This CDR3 spans 20 amino acids. Germline loops: CDR1 SGHNT, CDR2 YENEEA. With 5 bases clipped from V and 4 bases from J, the junction kept 21 bases outside the gene matches. CDR3 region: CASSQRGPGGAGGGYNEQFF. For the CDR3, the DNA is TGTGCCAGCAGCCAAAGGGGTCCCGGCGGGGCGGGAGGGGGATACAATGAGCAGTTCTTC.

The chain carries TRBV10-3 and TRBJ2-5, with a tentative D call TRBD1 (5 bases). Trimming stripped 5 bases from V and 1 base from J, with 8 bases between. Germline V gene lookup returns CDR1 ENHRY and CDR2 SYGVKD. The CDR3 has 13 residues. The CDR3 loop is CAISRGPQETQYF. The CDR3 DNA reads TGTGCCATCAGTAGGGGCCCCCAAGAGACCCAGTACTTC.

The CDR3: CASSLEASGSYEQYF. The CDR3 bases are TGTGCCAGCAGCTTAGAGGCTAGCGGGAGCTACGAGCAGTACTTC. J is TRBJ2-7 and V is TRBV7-2; 10 bases agree with TRBD2. The junction had 3 bases not matched to a gene; V was cut back by 1 base and J by 3 bases. Germline V gene sequence: CDR1 SGHTA, CDR2 FQGNSA. This CDR3 spans 15 amino acids. Together with reference TRBV7-2 and TRBJ2-7, the CDR3 gives the full variable domain: GAGVSQSPSNKVTEKGKDVELRCDPISGHTALYWYRQSLGQGLEFLIYFQGNSAPDKSGLPSDRFSAERTGGSVSTLTIQRTQQEDSAVYLCASSLEASGSYEQYFGPGTRLTVT.

The chain carries TRBV5-8 and TRBJ2-2; 13 nucleotides line up with TRBD2. CDR3 size: 17 residues. V lost 4 bases, J lost 4 bases, and 7 bases stayed unmatched. CDR1 and CDR2 (germline): SGHTS, YDEGEE. The CDR3 DNA is TGTGCCAGCAGCCCGGGACTAGCGGGACAACCCACCGGGGAGCTGTTTTTT. Protein: CASSPGLAGQPTGELFF.

The rearrangement joins TRBV3-1 (or the pseudogene TRBV3-2) to TRBJ1-2, with 9 bases lining up with TRBD1. V gave up 4 bases and J gave up 4 bases; unmatched junction bases: 7. The CDR3 totals 15 residues. Per germline, CDR1 LGHDT and CDR2 YNNKEL (reference sequence). CDR3 bases: TGTGCCAGCAGCCCGGGACAGGGTTTGGGCTATGGCTACACCTTC. It specifies CASSPGQGLGYGYTF.

This clone appeared a few times. The chain employs TRBV7-9 and TRBJ1-2; no firm D call. The V end lost 3 bases, the J end lost 4 bases, and 6 bases lay between the germline ends. This CDR3 has 12 amino acids. Germline-derived CDR1 and CDR2 are SEHNR and FQNEAQ (reference sequence). The CDR3 spells CASSLRSYGYTF. CDR3 nucleotide sequence: TGTGCCAGCAGCTTGCGGTCCTATGGCTACACCTTC.

The rearrangement uses TRBV19 and TRBJ1-6; 8 bases fit TRBD1. V was clipped by 7 bases and J by 4 bases; unmatched bases: 9. The germline gives CDR1 LNHDA, CDR2 SQIVND (reference sequence). This CDR3 comprises 16 residues. The CDR3 nucleotides are TGTGCCAGTACCGAGCGGACAGGGATTTATAATTCACCCCTCCACTTT. Encoded protein: CASTERTGIYNSPLHF.

The chain is built from TRBV6-6 and TRBJ2-5, with D perhaps matching TRBD2 (6 bases). CDR1 is MNHNY and CDR2 is SVGAGI in the germline V gene (reference sequence). The CDR3 consists of 12 residues. DNA of the CDR3: TGTGCGATCCAGACTAGCCAAGAGACCCAGTACTTC. This gives the protein CAIQTSQETQYF.

V and J are TRBV12-3 or TRBV12-4 and TRBJ1-2, with 7 bases identical to TRBD1. The V segment lost 4 bases and the J segment 6 bases; nucleotides outside the gene matches: 5. The CDR3 sequence is 13 residues long. CDR3 loop: CASSWATGNGYTF. The CDR3, as DNA: TGTGCCAGCAGTTGGGCGACAGGGAATGGCTACACCTTC.

V gene TRBV7-2 combines with J gene TRBJ2-3; D possibly corresponds to TRBD2 (6 bases). V was trimmed by 5 bases and J by 2 bases, leaving 11 bases between them. The CDR3 loop spans 14 amino acids. Germline V gives CDR1 SGHTA, CDR2 FQGNSA. The CDR3 loop is CASSRQRATDTQYF. In DNA form, the CDR3 reads TGTGCCAGCAGCCGTCAGCGGGCCACAGATACGCAGTATTTT. Full variable domain (rest looked up from reference TRBV7-2 and TRBJ2-3): GAGVSQSPSNKVTEKGKDVELRCDPISGHTALYWYRQSLGQGLEFLIYFQGNSAPDKSGLPSDRFSAERTGGSVSTLTIQRTQQEDSAVYLCASSRQRATDTQYFGPGTRLTVL.

CDR3 amino acids: CASSEQQRPGNTIYF. In DNA, the CDR3 is TGTGCCAGCAGTGAGCAACAGAGACCGGGAAACACCATATATTTT. This rearrangement joins TRBV2 to TRBJ1-3; D is uncertain. The CDR3 is made up of 15 amino acids. V lost 3 bases, J lost 4 bases, and 13 bases lay in between. In germline, CDR1 is SNHLY, CDR2 FYNNEI. Full variable domain (outside the CDR3, taken from reference TRBV2 and TRBJ1-3): EPEVTQTPSHQVTQMGQEVILRCVPISNHLYFYWYRQILGQKVEFLVSFYNNEISEKSEIFDDQFSVERPDGSNFTLKIRSTKLEDSAMYFCASSEQQRPGNTIYFGEGSWLTVV.

The chain combines TRBV19 with TRBJ2-1, with TRBD2 matching 7 bases. This CDR3 region has 17 residues. V gave up 6 bases and J gave up 3 bases; unmatched junction bases: 14. From germline, CDR1 is LNHDA and CDR2 SQIVND (reference sequence). CDR3 DNA: TGTGCCAGTAGGGCTAGCGGTCCTCTCCTAGGCTACAATGAGCAGTTCTTC. Protein: CASRASGPLLGYNEQFF.

J is TRBJ1-4 and V is TRBV4-1; D remains ambiguous. With 1 base removed from V and 6 bases from J, the gap between germline ends came to 12 bases. The CDR3 covers 15 residues. CDR1 is MGHRA and CDR2 is YSYEKL in the germline V gene. The CDR3 region is CASSQVAGRDEKLFF. The CDR3 nucleotides read TGCGCCAGCAGCCAAGTCGCGGGGAGGGATGAAAAACTGTTTTTT.

This chain connects TRBV12-3 or TRBV12-4 to TRBJ2-1; unclear D gene. V was trimmed by 4 bases and J by 15 bases, leaving 13 bases between them. The CDR3 extends over 11 amino acids. The CDR3 loop reads CASSSRHSVFF. CDR3 nucleotides: TGTGCCAGCAGTTCGCGACATAGTGTGTTCTTC.

The chain employs TRBV9 and TRBJ1-5; the match to TRBD1 covers 8 bases. The V gene end was trimmed by 3 bases and the J gene end by 6 bases; junction bases not matched to a gene: 5. CDR1 and CDR2 from the germline V gene are SGDLS and YYNGEE. The CDR3 has 14 amino acids. The CDR3 sequence is CASSETGGGQPQHF. CDR3 nucleotide sequence: TGTGCCAGCAGCGAAACAGGGGGAGGTCAGCCCCAGCATTTT.

CDR3 sequence: CASSFGDLPNQPQHF. Here the CDR3 DNA reads TGTGCCAGCAGCTTCGGAGATCTCCCCAATCAGCCCCAGCATTTT. The chain couples TRBV11-2 to TRBJ1-5; D not resolved. Deletions cut 3 bases from V and 3 bases from J, with 12 bases between. From germline, CDR1 is SGHAT and CDR2 FQNNGV. The CDR3 sequence is 15 residues long.

The chain uses TRBV7-8 and TRBJ1-5; 7 positions match TRBD1. The length of the CDR3 is 16 residues. The germline CDR1 and CDR2 sequences are SGHVS and FQNEAQ. Trimming at V came to 5 bases and at J to 4 bases, leaving 11 bases not matched to a gene. Here the CDR3 reads CASSNSRDSSNQPQHF. The CDR3 region has the DNA TGTGCCAGCAGCAACAGCCGGGACAGCTCAAATCAGCCCCAGCATTTT.

This clone was observed once. V usage is TRBV6-5 and J usage is TRBJ1-1; 8 bases fit TRBD1. In germline, CDR1 is MNHEY, CDR2 SVGAGI. J gave up 0 bases and V 8 bases, and 2 bases lay outside the gene matches. This CDR3 is 13 amino acids long. CDR3 in amino acids: CASVGQVNTEAFF. In nucleotides, the CDR3 is TGTGCCAGCGTGGGACAGGTGAACACTGAAGCTTTCTTT.

The gene calls are TRBV7-9 and TRBJ1-1; TRBD1 might be the D (6 bases). V lost 1 base to trimming and J lost 5 bases, with 8 bases between them. The CDR3 is 13 amino acids. The germline V gene encodes CDR1 SEHNR and CDR2 FQNEAQ (reference sequence). DNA for the CDR3: TGTGCCAGCAGCTTAGATCAGGGGACTGAAGCTTTCTTT. It yields the protein CASSLDQGTEAFF.

The V gene is TRBV10-3, the J gene TRBJ1-4; 7 bases are a match to TRBD1. There are 15 residues in the CDR3. V was pared by 4 bases and J by 8 bases, with 10 bases of the junction left unmatched. CDR1 is ENHRY and CDR2 is SYGVKD in the germline V gene. CDR3 nucleotide sequence: TGTGCCATCAGTGGTTCAGGGGGAATGAAGGAAAAACTGTTTTTT. Its protein product is CAISGSGGMKEKLFF.

The chain couples TRBV5-6 to TRBJ2-2; D ambiguous. CDR3 length: 13 residues. The ends were cut back, 0 bases at V and 6 bases at J, with 6 bases in the middle. Germline CDR1 is SGHDT and CDR2 is YYEEEE. The DNA for the CDR3 is TGTGCCAGCAGCTTGGCGGGTCCCGGGGAGCTGTTTTTT. Amino acids: CASSLAGPGELFF.

The chain uses TRBV5-1 and TRBJ1-5, with D tentatively TRBD1 (6 bases). Between the trimmed V and J ends, which lost 0 bases and 5 bases, there was a span of 12 bases. Looked up from germline, CDR1 is SGHRS and CDR2 is YFSETQ. The CDR3 is 15 amino acids. The CDR3 loop reads CASSLEGGTYQPQHF. The CDR3 DNA reads as TGCGCCAGCAGCTTGGAAGGGGGAACTTATCAGCCCCAGCATTTT.

This clone occurred once. This sample includes further DNA sequences coding for the same CDR3. This rearrangement joins TRBV18 to TRBJ1-1, with 7 bases matching TRBD1. Germline lookup yields CDR1 KGHSH and CDR2 LQKENI. V gave up 4 bases and J gave up 4 bases; unmatched junction bases: 3. The CDR3 covers 13 residues. CDR3 coding DNA: TGTGCCAGCTCACAGGGGGCCAGCACTGAAGCTTTCTTT. Protein sequence: CASSQGASTEAFF.

This clone was found a few times. V and J are TRBV5-1 and TRBJ2-7; 10 bases line up with TRBD2. From germline, CDR1 is SGHRS and CDR2 YFSETQ. The V gene end was trimmed by 0 bases and the J gene end by 6 bases; junction bases not matched to a gene: 6. This CDR3 is built from 15 residues. The CDR3 DNA reads as TGCGCCAGCAGCTTGGAGAGCGGGGGGGCCGGCGAGCAGTACGTC. Its protein product is CASSLESGGAGEQYV.

This clone has a count of ten or more. The gene calls are TRBV19 and TRBJ2-1, with D perhaps matching TRBD2 (5 bases). The length of the CDR3 is 14 residues. Germline V CDR1 and CDR2: LNHDA, SQIVND (reference sequence). Trimming took off 1 base at V and 7 bases at J, with 11 bases between the two ends. In nucleotides, the CDR3 is TGTGCCAGTAGTATAGTGAGTAGCGCTAATGAGCAGTTCTTC. Translated: CASSIVSSANEQFF.